This is a list of T cell receptor beta chains from one sample in a study of blood T cell repertoires in COVID-19. Assay: immunoSEQ multiplex PCR; the TCRdb copy retains only in-frame clones and omits some. Among fewer than 250,000 clones listed, 65% to 85% were seen once. Sequences were obtained from peripheral blood. The source is a human donor in a cohort sampled during active COVID-19. Both conserved end residues are part of each CDR3. The D gene is left open where the match is weak. Clone size is shown for a subset of rows, as once, few, many or a class of expanded clone.

J gene: TRBJ1-2; clone size: once; D gene: TRBD1; V gene: TRBV2; CDR3 protein: CASSENRGIYGYTF; CDR3 DNA: TGTGCCAGCAGTGAAAACAGGGGAATCTATGGCTACACCTTC
J gene: TRBJ2-5; clone size: NA; D gene: NA; V gene: TRBV11-2; CDR3 protein: CASSHRVPGRVAQYF; CDR3 DNA: TGTGCCAGCAGCCATCGAGTGCCAGGGCGCGTTGCCCAGTACTTC
J gene: TRBJ2-6; clone size: NA; D gene: TRBD1; V gene: TRBV18; CDR3 protein: CASSLPGQGYSGANVLTF; CDR3 DNA: TGTGCCAGCTCCTTACCGGGACAGGGTTACTCTGGGGCCAACGTCCTGACTTTC
J gene: TRBJ2-3; clone size: NA; D gene: NA; V gene: TRBV10-1; CDR3 protein: CASSEPSLAQYF; CDR3 DNA: TGCGCCAGCAGTGAACCCTCTCTAGCGCAGTATTTT
J gene: TRBJ2-7; clone size: NA; D gene: TRBD1; V gene: TRBV24-1; CDR3 protein: CATENRGWRNEQYF; CDR3 DNA: TGTGCCACCGAGAACAGGGGTTGGAGGAACGAGCAGTACTTC
J gene: TRBJ2-2; clone size: NA; D gene: NA; V gene: TRBV5-6; CDR3 protein: CASSSLGGNTGELFF; CDR3 DNA: TGTGCCAGCAGCTCGCTAGGGGGAAACACCGGGGAGCTGTTTTTT
J gene: TRBJ2-5; clone size: NA; D gene: NA; V gene: TRBV5-1; CDR3 protein: CASSSGGRGGGETQYF; CDR3 DNA: TGCGCCAGCAGCTCCGGTGGCAGGGGTGGGGGAGAGACCCAGTACTTC
J gene: TRBJ2-2; clone size: few; D gene: NA; V gene: TRBV5-1; CDR3 protein: CASSLAEGGELFF; CDR3 DNA: TGCGCCAGCAGCTTGGCAGAGGGCGGGGAGCTGTTTTTT
J gene: TRBJ2-5; clone size: NA; D gene: NA; V gene: TRBV5-4; CDR3 protein: CASSLDTKETQYF; CDR3 DNA: TGTGCCAGCAGCTTGGACACTAAAGAGACCCAGTACTTC
J gene: TRBJ1-2; clone size: NA; D gene: TRBD1; V gene: TRBV7-9; CDR3 protein: CASSSDRGRNGYTF; CDR3 DNA: TGTGCCAGCAGCTCCGACAGGGGGCGGAATGGCTACACCTTC
J gene: TRBJ2-7; clone size: NA; D gene: NA; V gene: TRBV11-3; CDR3 protein: CASSLGPDREQYF; CDR3 DNA: TGTGCCAGCAGCTTAGGCCCAGACAGGGAGCAGTACTTC
J gene: TRBJ2-1; clone size: NA; D gene: TRBD2; V gene: TRBV5-1; CDR3 protein: CASSTPGLAGGPYNEQFF; CDR3 DNA: TGCGCCAGCAGCACGCCGGGACTAGCGGGAGGGCCCTACAATGAGCAGTTCTTC
J gene: TRBJ1-1; clone size: few; D gene: NA; V gene: TRBV6-6; CDR3 protein: CASTPTGVHAEAFF; CDR3 DNA: TGTGCCAGCACCCCCACGGGGGTGCACGCCGAAGCTTTCTTT
J gene: TRBJ1-4; clone size: NA; D gene: NA; V gene: TRBV30; CDR3 protein: CAWRAMSISEKLFF; CDR3 DNA: TGTGCCTGGAGAGCTATGAGCATAAGTGAAAAACTGTTTTTT
J gene: TRBJ2-5; clone size: NA; D gene: NA; V gene: TRBV28; CDR3 protein: CASAAPGHLKETQYF; CDR3 DNA: TGTGCCAGCGCGGCGCCGGGACATCTCAAAGAGACCCAGTACTTC
J gene: TRBJ1-2; clone size: NA; D gene: TRBD1; V gene: TRBV28; CDR3 protein: CASSTGGLTISGYTF; CDR3 DNA: TGTGCCAGCAGTACAGGGGGGCTTACTATAAGTGGCTACACCTTC
J gene: TRBJ2-3; clone size: NA; D gene: TRBD2; V gene: TRBV28; CDR3 protein: CASLAGSTDTQYF; CDR3 DNA: TGTGCCAGTCTAGCGGGCAGCACAGATACGCAGTATTTT
J gene: TRBJ2-2; clone size: NA; D gene: TRBD1; V gene: TRBV18; CDR3 protein: CASSPGTVNTGELFF; CDR3 DNA: TGTGCCAGCTCACCCGGGACAGTTAACACCGGGGAGCTGTTTTTT
J gene: TRBJ2-7; clone size: NA; D gene: NA; V gene: TRBV6-5; CDR3 protein: CASTMRGTYPYEQYF; CDR3 DNA: TGTGCCAGCACTATGAGGGGGACCTACCCCTACGAGCAGTACTTC
J gene: TRBJ1-6; clone size: few; D gene: NA; V gene: TRBV3-1/TRBV3-2; CDR3 protein: CASSQVGTGKSPLHF; CDR3 DNA: TGTGCCAGCAGCCAAGTTGGAACAGGGAAATCACCCCTCCACTTT
J gene: TRBJ2-1; clone size: NA; D gene: TRBD2; V gene: TRBV11-1; CDR3 protein: CASSLGRGGSYNEQFF; CDR3 DNA: TGTGCCAGCAGCTTAGGGCGGGGGGGATCCTACAATGAGCAGTTCTTC
J gene: TRBJ2-1; clone size: NA; D gene: TRBD2; V gene: TRBV28; CDR3 protein: CASWTSGEYNEQFF; CDR3 DNA: TGTGCCAGCTGGACTAGCGGAGAGTACAATGAGCAGTTCTTC
J gene: TRBJ2-5; clone size: NA; D gene: TRBD2; V gene: TRBV6-8; CDR3 protein: CASSYRSGRAKETQYF; CDR3 DNA: TGTGCCAGCAGTTACCGCAGCGGGAGGGCTAAAGAGACCCAGTACTTC
J gene: TRBJ1-3; clone size: NA; D gene: TRBD1; V gene: TRBV10-3; CDR3 protein: CAIRGQGGNTIYF; CDR3 DNA: TGTGCCATCAGGGGACAGGGCGGAAACACCATATATTTT
J gene: TRBJ2-2; clone size: NA; D gene: TRBD2; V gene: TRBV27; CDR3 protein: CASSSAGGRGELFF; CDR3 DNA: TGTGCCAGCAGTTCGGCGGGGGGGCGCGGGGAGCTGTTTTTT
J gene: TRBJ2-5; clone size: NA; D gene: NA; V gene: TRBV5-5; CDR3 protein: CASSLEVGVGSLETQYF; CDR3 DNA: TGTGCCAGCAGCTTGGAGGTGGGCGTGGGGAGTTTAGAGACCCAGTACTTC
J gene: TRBJ2-7; clone size: NA; D gene: TRBD1; V gene: TRBV10-3; CDR3 protein: CAISVRTGYNYEQYF; CDR3 DNA: TGTGCCATCAGTGTAAGGACAGGGTATAATTACGAGCAGTACTTC
J gene: TRBJ2-2; clone size: NA; D gene: NA; V gene: TRBV9; CDR3 protein: CASSPLDRPPGELFF; CDR3 DNA: TGTGCCAGCAGCCCTCTAGACAGACCCCCCGGGGAGCTGTTTTTT
J gene: TRBJ2-5; clone size: once; D gene: NA; V gene: TRBV9; CDR3 protein: CASSPRTQGTQYF; CDR3 DNA: TGTGCCAGCAGCCCCCGAACGCAGGGGACCCAGTACTTC
J gene: TRBJ2-7; clone size: NA; D gene: TRBD2; V gene: TRBV19; CDR3 protein: CASSIQREGEQYF; CDR3 DNA: TGTGCCAGTAGTATTCAGCGGGAGGGCGAGCAGTACTTC
J gene: TRBJ2-3; clone size: NA; D gene: NA; V gene: TRBV5-1; CDR3 protein: CASSLAWGADTQYF; CDR3 DNA: TGCGCCAGCAGCTTGGCTTGGGGGGCAGATACGCAGTATTTT
J gene: TRBJ1-1; clone size: NA; D gene: TRBD1; V gene: TRBV6-6; CDR3 protein: CASRETGGDTEAFF; CDR3 DNA: TGTGCCAGCAGGGAGACAGGGGGTGACACTGAAGCTTTCTTT
J gene: TRBJ1-1; clone size: NA; D gene: TRBD1; V gene: TRBV9; CDR3 protein: CASSVQGATEAFF; CDR3 DNA: TGTGCCAGCAGCGTACAGGGGGCGACTGAAGCTTTCTTT
J gene: TRBJ2-1; clone size: NA; D gene: NA; V gene: TRBV3-1/TRBV3-2; CDR3 protein: CASSQVRGNEQFF; CDR3 DNA: TGTGCCAGCAGCCAGGTGCGCGGCAATGAGCAGTTCTTC
J gene: TRBJ2-1; clone size: few; D gene: NA; V gene: TRBV15; CDR3 protein: CATSRQLATNEQFF; CDR3 DNA: TGTGCCACCAGCAGACAACTAGCAACCAATGAGCAGTTCTTC
J gene: TRBJ1-2; clone size: once; D gene: NA; V gene: TRBV10-2; CDR3 protein: CASRGPQGSDYGYTF; CDR3 DNA: TGCGCCAGCAGGGGCCCGCAGGGTTCTGACTATGGCTACACCTTC
J gene: TRBJ2-7; clone size: NA; D gene: NA; V gene: TRBV6-5; CDR3 protein: CASSYSADSYEQYF; CDR3 DNA: TGTGCCAGCAGTTACTCCGCGGACTCCTACGAGCAGTACTTC
J gene: TRBJ2-5; clone size: NA; D gene: TRBD1; V gene: TRBV5-4; CDR3 protein: CASSPGQGRETQYF; CDR3 DNA: TGTGCCAGCAGCCCGGGACAGGGCCGGGAGACCCAGTACTTC
J gene: TRBJ1-2; clone size: NA; D gene: TRBD1; V gene: TRBV28; CDR3 protein: CASSTPTGTGDYGYTF; CDR3 DNA: TGTGCCAGCAGTACCCCTACCGGGACAGGGGACTATGGCTACACCTTC